Below are 19 T cell receptor beta chains sequenced from a single sample in a study of cytomegalovirus exposure and HLA in healthy donors. This PCR relied on a set of 60 Vbeta primers and 13 Jbeta primers. Only in-frame clones appear in the TCRdb table, and some are missing; sequencing was by immunoSEQ multiplex PCR. The sample records roughly 98,000 clones, about 80% being singletons. Sequencing was performed on PBMCs. The source of these receptors is a man aged 40-49 years in good health and CMV-seronegative.

The V gene is TRBV2, the J gene TRBJ1-3; maybe TRBD1 (6 bases). Germline V CDR1 and CDR2: SNHLY, FYNNEI. V lost 6 bases to trimming and J lost 0 bases, with 12 bases between them. This CDR3 comprises 15 residues. The CDR3 sequence is CASSPDRHSGNTIYF. The CDR3 nucleotides are TGTGCCAGCAGCCCGGACAGACACTCTGGAAACACCATATATTTT.

The chain employs TRBV4-2 and TRBJ2-1, with TRBD2 matching 9 bases. Germline CDR1 LGHNA, CDR2 YNFKEQ. With V trimmed by 7 bases and J by 4 bases, 8 bases remained unmatched. The CDR3 totals 15 residues. This CDR3 is CASTRTSEPYNEQFF. The CDR3 coding sequence is TGTGCCAGCACCCGGACTAGCGAACCTTACAATGAGCAGTTCTTC.

The chain employs TRBV27 and TRBJ1-6; TRBD1 matches at 9 bases. V trimming: 1 base; J trimming: 6 bases; junction bases outside the gene matches: 7. Germline V gene data show CDR1 as MNHEY and CDR2 as SMNVEV (reference sequence). CDR3 length: 17 residues. CDR3 region: CASSLLPQGAGNSPLHF. The CDR3 region has the DNA TGTGCCAGCAGTTTATTACCACAGGGGGCAGGTAATTCACCCCTCCACTTT.

The chain carries TRBV5-4 and TRBJ1-2; D gene uncertain. Deletions cut 1 base from V and 9 bases from J, with 13 bases between. This CDR3 is built from 13 residues. CDR1 and CDR2 from the germline V gene are SGHNT and YYREEE (reference sequence). CDR3 amino acids: CASSLSSGMSYTF. The CDR3 DNA reads as TGTGCCAGCAGCTTGAGTTCGGGGATGAGCTACACCTTC. Full variable domain (outside the CDR3, taken from reference TRBV5-4 and TRBJ1-2): ETGVTQSPTHLIKTRGQQVTLRCSSQSGHNTVSWYQQALGQGPQFIFQYYREEENGRGNFPPRFSGLQFPNYSSELNVNALELDDSALYLCASSLSSGMSYTFGSGTRLTVV.

Notes on this clone: Distinct nucleotide sequences in the sample also encode this CDR3. The chain uses TRBV5-1 and TRBJ2-6; D call uncertain. This CDR3 has 16 amino acids. Germline CDR1 reads SGHRS; CDR2 reads YFSETQ. With 0 bases removed from V and 2 bases from J, the gap between germline ends came to 9 bases. CDR3 DNA: TGCGCCAGCAGCTTGGCCGGCGGCACTGGGGCCAACGTCCTGACTTTC. This gives the protein CASSLAGGTGANVLTF.

This clone was seen a few times. The chain recombines TRBV13 with TRBJ2-2, with 9 bases matching TRBD1. Germline-derived CDR1 and CDR2 are PRHDT and FYEKMQ (reference sequence). The CDR3 contains 17 residues. With 6 bases clipped from V and 5 bases from J, the junction kept 13 bases outside the gene matches. The chain's CDR3 is CASRFWGDRAATGELFF. In DNA form, the CDR3 reads TGTGCCAGCAGATTTTGGGGGGACAGGGCGGCGACCGGGGAGCTGTTTTTT. The variable domain in full, with the rest retrieved from reference TRBV13 and TRBJ2-2, is AAGVIQSPRHLIKEKRETATLKCYPIPRHDTVYWYQQGPGQDPQFLISFYEKMQSDKGSIPDRFSAQQFSDYHSELNMSSLELGDSALYFCASRFWGDRAATGELFFGEGSRLTVL.

J is TRBJ2-1 and V is TRBV7-8; maybe TRBD2 (5 bases). Trimming shortened V by 3 bases and J by 2 bases, and 8 bases separated the two germline ends. This CDR3 spans 14 amino acids. Germline V CDR1 and CDR2: SGHVS, FQNEAQ. The CDR3 here is CASSLREAYNEQFF. The CDR3 DNA reads as TGTGCCAGCAGCTTGAGGGAAGCCTACAATGAGCAGTTCTTC.

Note on this clone: Relative to the germline gene, one junction end is altered; a read error may explain this. The chain recombines TRBV29-1 with TRBJ1-1; TRBD1 aligns across 7 bases. The CDR3 sequence is 12 residues long. CDR1 is SQVTM, CDR2 ANQGSEA, per germline. The CDR3 DNA reads as TGCAGCGTAATACAGGGGAACGCTGAAGCTTTCTTT. It is translated as CSVIQGNAEAFF.

The table lists this clone with a count of one. The gene calls are TRBV5-1 and TRBJ2-7; D is perhaps TRBD2 (6 bases). V lost 0 bases and J 2 bases, leaving 9 bases between the germline ends. Germline lookup yields CDR1 SGHRS and CDR2 YFSETQ. The CDR3 is 14 amino acids. CDR3 coding DNA: TGCGCCAGCAGCTTGGGGGACTCCACCTACGAGCAGTACTTC. The encoded protein is CASSLGDSTYEQYF.

The chain is built from TRBV19 and TRBJ2-3; D may be TRBD2 (6 bases). Trimming stripped 1 base from V and 0 bases from J, with 8 bases between. Germline values: CDR1 LNHDA, CDR2 SQIVND (reference sequence). The CDR3 consists of 15 residues. CDR3 nucleotide sequence: TGTGCCAGTAGTATAGGCGGGATTAGCACAGATACGCAGTATTTT. Translated: CASSIGGISTDTQYF.

CDR3 sequence: CASSPARGGNDEKLFF. DNA for the CDR3: TGTGCCAGCAGCCCGGCGAGAGGAGGGAACGACGAAAAACTGTTTTTT. The chain couples TRBV7-9 to TRBJ1-4; the D is unclear. The ends were cut back, 5 bases at V and 8 bases at J, with 21 bases in the middle. Per the germline V gene, CDR1 is SEHNR and CDR2 is FQNEAQ (reference sequence). This CDR3 comprises 16 residues.

The V gene is TRBV2, the J gene TRBJ2-7; unclear D gene. Trimming stripped 4 bases from V and 4 bases from J, with 8 bases between. The length of the CDR3 is 12 residues. CDR1 SNHLY and CDR2 FYNNEI come from the germline V gene. This CDR3 is CASSVAKYEQYF. The DNA of the CDR3 is TGTGCCAGCAGTGTCGCTAAATACGAGCAGTACTTC.

The gene calls are TRBV9 and TRBJ2-5; TRBD2 agrees at 7 bases. The CDR3 extends over 16 amino acids. Germline-derived CDR1 and CDR2 are SGDLS and YYNGEE. Losses at the gene ends were 4 bases for V and 5 bases for J; bases not matched to a gene: 14. CDR3 in amino acids: CASSPPFPEGGETQYF. As DNA, the CDR3 is TGTGCCAGCAGCCCCCCCTTTCCGGAGGGAGGGGAGACCCAGTACTTC.

This chain uses TRBV7-9 with TRBJ2-3; TRBD2 matches at 7 bases. There are 17 residues in the CDR3. V gave up 5 bases and J gave up 0 bases; unmatched junction bases: 11. Per germline, CDR1 SEHNR and CDR2 FQNEAQ (reference sequence). The CDR3 sequence is CASSRLSSGTSTDTQYF. CDR3 nucleotide sequence: TGTGCCAGCAGCCGACTTTCTAGCGGAACTAGCACAGATACGCAGTATTTT. The complete variable domain, with remaining parts taken from reference TRBV7-9 and TRBJ2-3, reads DTGVSQNPRHKITKRGQNVTFRCDPISEHNRLYWYRQTLGQGPEFLTYFQNEAQLEKSRLLSDRFSAERPKGSFSTLEIQRTEQGDSAMYLCASSRLSSGTSTDTQYFGPGTRLTVL.

This clone was observed a single time. The V call is TRBV2, the J call TRBJ2-5, with unresolved D. The DNA end is a closer match to TRBJ2-7, so the J assignment may be wrong. The CDR3 is 15 amino acids. Germline assignment: CDR1 SNHLY and CDR2 FYNNEI. This chain's CDR3 is CASSGARPVSYEQYF. The CDR3 nucleotides read TGTGCCAGCAGTGGGGCCCGTCCGGTCTCCTACGAGCAGTACTTC.

This chain uses TRBV9 with TRBJ2-7, with TRBD2 matching 14 bases. The CDR3 runs 18 residues. Germline V gives CDR1 SGDLS, CDR2 YYNGEE. V trimming: 3 bases; J trimming: 6 bases; junction bases outside the gene matches: 14. The CDR3 region is CASSAYVPGLAGETEQYF. CDR3 bases: TGTGCCAGCAGCGCGTATGTGCCGGGACTAGCGGGAGAAACCGAGCAGTACTTC.

This sequence joins TRBV4-2 and TRBJ2-2, with D possibly TRBD1 on 5 matching bases. This CDR3 has 16 residues. Germline values: CDR1 LGHNA, CDR2 YNFKEQ. V was clipped by 1 base and J by 2 bases, with 11 bases between them. The CDR3 bases are TGTGCCAGCAGCCAAGTCTCTGGGGCTAACACCGGGGAGCTGTTTTTT. Amino acids: CASSQVSGANTGELFF.

V and J are TRBV10-3 and TRBJ2-1; 9 nucleotides match TRBD1. The CDR3 loop spans 15 amino acids. Germline loops: CDR1 ENHRY, CDR2 SYGVKD. Trimming removed 0 bases from V and 7 bases from J; junction bases left unmatched: 4. CDR3 sequence: CAISESGQGRNEQFF. The DNA for the CDR3 is TGTGCCATCAGTGAGTCCGGACAGGGGAGAAATGAGCAGTTCTTC.

The chain combines TRBV28 with TRBJ1-1; perhaps TRBD1 as D (5 bases). V lost 5 bases, J lost 5 bases, and 18 bases lay in between. Germline CDR1 is MDHEN and CDR2 is SYDVKM. The CDR3 sequence is 15 residues long. The CDR3 loop is CASSIDRYRTTEAFF. DNA for the CDR3: TGTGCCAGCAGTATAGACAGATATCGAACAACTGAAGCTTTCTTT.